Presented here are 26 T cell receptor beta chains from one specimen sequenced in a study of beta chain features in type 1 diabetes. What was sequenced were expressed TCRB transcripts, since all of the isolated RNA had been reverse transcribed. The repertoire was sequenced with immunoSEQ multiplex PCR; TCRdb's copy has only in-frame clones and lacks some. The sample holds about 290,000 clones, 8% seen once. Source material: central memory CD4+ T cells from blood. These TCRs come from a woman between 18 and 29 years old in good health.

The rearrangement joins TRBV30 to TRBJ2-5; tentatively, D is TRBD2 (6 bases). Germline loops: CDR1 GTSNPN, CDR2 SVGIG (reference sequence). CDR3 size: 13 residues. The V and J ends lost 5 bases and 5 bases respectively, with 15 bases between them. CDR3 in DNA: TGTGCCTGGTCGGCGTCTAGCGCGGAGACCCAGTACTTC. This codes for CAWSASSAETQYF.

The V gene is TRBV6-1, the J gene TRBJ2-7; 10 bases align to TRBD1. Germline V lookup: CDR1 MNHNS, CDR2 SASEGT. V lost 3 bases and J lost 9; bases outside the gene matches: 5. This CDR3 spans 13 amino acids. CDR3 sequence reads: CASSDGWDRGQYV. CDR3 coding DNA: TGTGCCAGCAGTGATGGCTGGGACAGGGGGCAGTACGTC.

This clone was detected only a few times. The chain recombines TRBV6-1 with TRBJ1-2, with D possibly TRBD1 on 5 matching bases. The CDR3 extends over 14 amino acids. CDR1 MNHNS and CDR2 SASEGT come from the germline V gene. Trimming left V 6 bases short and J 3 bases short, with 14 bases between. CDR3 region: CASRWDLSDYGYTF. The CDR3 region has the DNA TGTGCCAGCAGGTGGGACTTAAGTGACTATGGCTACACCTTC.

In its sample, this clone was seen a few times. The chain links TRBV5-1 to TRBJ2-3, with D perhaps matching TRBD1 (6 bases). The V end was cut by 8 bases, the J end by 3 bases, with 22 bases between. CDR3 size: 16 residues. The germline V gene has CDR1 SGHRS and CDR2 YFSETQ. CDR3 loop: CASKEQGSARTDTQYF. CDR3 nucleotides: TGCGCCAGTAAAGAACAGGGTAGCGCACGAACAGATACGCAGTATTTT.

This clone was seen repeatedly, ten times or more. This chain joins TRBV28 and TRBJ2-7; D is perhaps TRBD1 (6 bases). CDR3 length: 15 amino acids. The germline V and J ends were trimmed by 10 bases and 0 bases, with 19 bases remaining between them. The germline CDR1 and CDR2 sequences are MDHEN and SYDVKM. The CDR3 sequence is CATREDSPSSYEQYV. CDR3 DNA: TGTGCCACGAGAGAGGACAGCCCGAGCTCCTACGAGCAGTACGTC.

There are a few counts of this clone. V and J are TRBV5-4 and TRBJ1-1; TRBD1 matches 7 bases. This CDR3 is 15 amino acids long. Trimming cost V 0 bases and J 1 base; bases outside gene matches: 3. Germline V lookup: CDR1 SGHNT, CDR2 YYREEE (reference sequence). The chain's CDR3 is CASSLGGTANTEAFF. The CDR3 DNA is TGTGCCAGCAGCTTGGGTGGGACAGCGAACACTGAAGCTTTCTTT.

This clone has a handful of counts. The chain joins TRBV29-1 to TRBJ2-3; TRBD2 matches 13 bases. CDR1 is SQVTM and CDR2 is ANQGSEA in the germline V gene. CDR3 size: 15 residues. With V trimmed by 6 bases and J by 2 bases, 5 bases remained unmatched. The CDR3: CSVRTSGGLTDTQYF. The CDR3, as DNA: TGCAGCGTGAGGACTAGCGGGGGACTCACAGATACGCAGTATTTT.

This clone was picked up a small number of times. The rearrangement joins TRBV27 to TRBJ1-6; D may be TRBD1 (5 bases). The V gene's germline CDR1 is MNHEY and CDR2 SMNVEV (reference sequence). Trimming took off 4 bases at V and 5 bases at J, with 12 bases between the two ends. The CDR3 length is 15 residues. CDR3 sequence (DNA): TGTGCCAGCAGTTCAAGGGGAACCAATAATTCACCCCTCCACTTT. Translated, it gives CASSSRGTNNSPLHF.

This chain connects TRBV18 to TRBJ2-3; D is possibly TRBD1 (5 bases). CDR1 and CDR2 (germline): KGHSH, LQKENI. V was cut by 5 bases and J by 0 bases, with 12 bases left in between. The CDR3 length is 15 residues. CDR3 sequence reads: CASSTRQTSTDTQYF. In DNA form, the CDR3 reads TGTGCCAGCTCAACCCGACAGACAAGCACAGATACGCAGTATTTT.

This clone was seen more than once but under ten times. No DNA is shown, since the ends of the CDR3 on it are uncertain; the CDR3 is the one TCRdb lists. The V call is TRBV30, the J call TRBJ2-1; the table's D gene call, TRBD2, was not cross checked with the DNA. From germline, CDR1 is GTSNPN and CDR2 SVGIG (reference sequence). The CDR3 spans 12 amino acids, including both terminal residues. CDR3 sequence: CAWAGGSASRFF.

This clone was seen only a few times. V is TRBV5-1 and J is TRBJ1-2; tentatively, D is TRBD1 (5 bases). Germline values: CDR1 SGHRS, CDR2 YFSETQ. The V end lost 5 bases, the J end lost 3 bases, and 14 bases lay between the germline ends. The CDR3 is made up of 14 amino acids. The CDR3 region is CASRLNRDHYGYTF. CDR3 coding DNA: TGCGCCAGCAGACTGAACCGGGACCACTATGGCTACACCTTC.

In this sample, this clone turned up a few times. The CDR3 coding sequence is TGCGCCAGCAGCCCAGTAGCGGGGGGCGTCAATGAGCAGTTCTTC. Residues: CASSPVAGGVNEQFF. The chain links TRBV5-1 to TRBJ2-1; TRBD2 matches 10 bases. CDR1 and CDR2 (germline): SGHRS, YFSETQ. V lost 4 bases, J lost 6 bases, and 7 bases stayed unmatched. CDR3 length: 15 residues.

In its sample, this clone was seen many times. V gene TRBV28 combines with J gene TRBJ2-7; D tentatively reads TRBD1 or TRBD2 (5 bases each). The CDR3 extends over 15 amino acids. V shed 9 bases and J shed 0 bases, with 18 bases lying between them. Germline CDR1 and CDR2: MDHEN and SYDVKM. The CDR3 loop is CASGTGASSSYEQYV. Here the CDR3 DNA reads TGTGCCAGTGGGACCGGTGCCTCGAGCTCCTACGAGCAGTACGTC.

The chain employs TRBV5-1 and TRBJ1-1, with TRBD1 as a possible D gene (5 bases). With 8 bases removed from V and 3 bases from J, the gap between germline ends came to 14 bases. This CDR3 has 13 amino acids. Germline V lookup: CDR1 SGHRS, CDR2 YFSETQ. This CDR3 reads CASGREGYTEAFF. CDR3 DNA: TGCGCCAGTGGCAGGGAAGGATACACTGAAGCTTTCTTT.

The rearrangement uses TRBV7-8 and TRBJ2-1, with 12 bases identical to TRBD1. Germline V gene data show CDR1 as SGHVS and CDR2 as FQNEAQ. Losses at the gene ends were 5 bases for V and 8 bases for J; bases not matched to a gene: 7. The CDR3 is 15 residues long. The CDR3 here is CASSRPGQGAYEQFF. CDR3 coding DNA: TGTGCCAGCAGCCGACCGGGACAGGGGGCCTATGAGCAGTTCTTC.

The chain carries TRBV7-7 and TRBJ2-2; 8 nucleotides match TRBD1. The V and J ends lost 3 bases and 14 bases, in that order; junction bases with no gene match: 11. Germline V CDR1 and CDR2: SSHAT, FNYEAQ (reference sequence). The CDR3 has 14 amino acids. The DNA for the CDR3 is TGTGCCAGCAGCTTGGCCTCAGGGGGCGCGGACCTGTTTTTT. Amino acid sequence: CASSLASGGADLFF.

The chain has TRBV29-1 and TRBJ2-7; D call uncertain. This CDR3 contains 13 residues. The germline V and J ends were trimmed by 6 bases and 0 bases, with 12 bases remaining between them. CDR1 is SQVTM, CDR2 ANQGSEA, per germline. Here the CDR3 reads CSVKASSSYEQYF. CDR3 nucleotides: TGCAGCGTGAAGGCATCTAGCTCCTACGAGCAGTACTTC.

This sequence joins TRBV15 and TRBJ2-7; 9 bases line up with TRBD2. Germline V gene sequence: CDR1 LNHNV, CDR2 YYDKDF (reference sequence). CDR3 length: 17 amino acids. V gave up 0 bases and J gave up 4 bases; unmatched junction bases: 10. The DNA for the CDR3 is TGTGCCACCAGCAGAGATTACCAGGCTAGCGGGAAATACGAGCAGTACTTC. It translates to CATSRDYQASGKYEQYF. Full variable domain (outside the CDR3, taken from reference TRBV15 and TRBJ2-7): DAMVIQNPRYQVTQFGKPVTLSCSQTLNHNVMYWYQQKSSQAPKLLFHYYDKDFNNEADTPDNFQSRRPNTSFCFLDIRSPGLGDTAMYLCATSRDYQASGKYEQYFGPGTRLTVT.

The chain's CDR3 is CATSMSGTSNGQYV. In nucleotides, the CDR3 is TGTGCCACCAGCATGAGCGGAACTTCGAACGGGCAGTACGTC. The chain recombines TRBV15 with TRBJ2-7, with D possibly being TRBD2 (5 bases). Trimming took 4 bases from V and 9 from J, leaving 19 bases between them. The CDR3 spans 14 residues. Germline V gene sequence: CDR1 LNHNV, CDR2 YYDKDF (reference sequence).

This sequence joins TRBV7-2 and TRBJ1-2; D remains ambiguous. Trimming cost V 1 base and J 2 bases, with 5 bases left between them. The CDR3 length is 13 residues. Germline V lookup: CDR1 SGHTA, CDR2 FQGNSA. The CDR3 spells CASSLVLNYGYTF. The CDR3 DNA sequence: TGTGCCAGCAGCTTAGTACTGAACTATGGCTACACCTTC.

This clone appeared many times. This chain connects TRBV10-3 to TRBJ2-1; 10 nucleotides agree with TRBD2. This CDR3 is 16 amino acids long. CDR1 ENHRY and CDR2 SYGVKD come from the germline V gene. V was pared by 5 bases and J by 3 bases, with 7 bases of the junction left unmatched. The CDR3 loop reads CAISSGRENGYNEQFF. The CDR3 nucleotides are TGTGCCATCAGTAGCGGGAGGGAAAATGGCTACAATGAGCAGTTCTTC.

The chain couples TRBV27 to TRBJ2-2; possible D gene TRBD1, 5 bases. CDR1 MNHEY and CDR2 SMNVEV come from the germline V gene (reference sequence). Trimming stripped 0 bases from V and 4 bases from J, with 12 bases between. The CDR3 sequence is 16 residues long. The chain's CDR3 is CASSLSLRASTGELFF. The CDR3 nucleotides are TGTGCCAGCAGTTTATCTCTCAGGGCAAGCACCGGGGAGCTGTTTTTT.

The table lists this clone with a few counts. This chain links TRBV5-6 with TRBJ2-7; TRBD1 aligns across 9 bases. CDR3 length: 14 residues. J gave up 5 bases and V 4 bases, and 7 bases lay outside the gene matches. Germline CDR1 and CDR2: SGHDT and YYEEEE. CDR3 in amino acids: CASSRTGGVNEQYV. DNA for the CDR3: TGTGCCAGCAGCCGCACAGGGGGCGTCAACGAGCAGTACGTC.

The gene calls are TRBV4-1 and TRBJ1-4; 12 positions agree with TRBD1. The germline gives CDR1 MGHRA, CDR2 YSYEKL. V lost 3 bases and J lost 3; bases outside the gene matches: 8. The CDR3 spans 18 residues. The CDR3 sequence is CASSQGDRGRKANEKLFF. DNA of the CDR3: TGCGCCAGCAGCCAGGGGGACAGGGGGCGAAAGGCTAATGAAAAACTGTTTTTT.

J is TRBJ1-4 and V is TRBV7-3, with D perhaps TRBD1 (5 bases). V lost 4 bases and J 10 bases, leaving 13 bases between the germline ends. CDR3 length equals 13 residues. Germline V CDR1 and CDR2: SGHTA, FQGTGA. The CDR3 loop is CASSSSWGVKLFF. CDR3 nucleotides: TGTGCCAGCAGCTCCTCCTGGGGGGTAAAACTGTTTTTT. Variable domain in full (rest from reference TRBV7-3 and TRBJ1-4): GAGVSQTPSNKVTEKGKYVELRCDPISGHTALYWYRQSLGQGPEFLIYFQGTGAADDSGLPNDRFFAVRPEGSVSTLKIQRTERGDSAVYLCASSSSWGVKLFFGSGTQLSVL.

This clone was counted a few times. This may arise from a read error, as a much more abundant clone is one base away. This sequence joins TRBV7-3 and TRBJ2-3; perhaps TRBD2 as D (5 bases). The CDR3 covers 14 residues. The V end lost 5 bases, the J end lost 2 bases, and 11 bases lay between the germline ends. Germline V CDR1 and CDR2: SGHTA, FQGTGA. CDR3 DNA sequence: TGTGCCAGCAGCGCGGACGGGAACACAGATACGCAGTATTTT. Translated, it gives CASSADGNTDTQYF.